These 24 T cell receptor beta chains originate from one sample sequenced in a study of T-cell memory formation after mild COVID-19. Using its own MiXCR run on the 5' RACE reads, TCRdb lists one record per CDR3 protein. This table has fewer than 90,000 distinct CDR3 sequences, roughly 14% appearing once. The sample consisted of PBMCs or a T cell subset sorted from them (not recorded which). The receptors were gathered from an adult woman who had mild COVID-19 (a few samples of this study predate the infection). Cell type and time point are not known.

This clonotype is medium-sized within its sample. This chain uses TRBV10-3 with TRBJ1-1, with D tentatively TRBD1 (6 bases). The ends were cut back, 0 bases at V and 4 bases at J, with 15 bases in the middle. Germline CDR1 reads ENHRY; CDR2 reads SYGVKD. This CDR3 has 16 amino acids. CDR3 amino acids: CAISESRTAGGTEAFF. In DNA, the CDR3 is TGTGCCATCAGTGAGTCCCGGACAGCGGGCGGCACTGAAGCTTTCTTT.

This clonotype was detected only a few times. The chain recombines TRBV5-6 with TRBJ1-5, with a tentative D call TRBD1 (5 bases). The CDR3 has 15 amino acids. With 5 bases removed from V and 4 bases from J, the gap between germline ends came to 16 bases. The germline V gene has CDR1 SGHDT and CDR2 YYEEEE. CDR3 bases: TGTGCCAGCAGACCCTCAGGGACGGGGAATCAGCCCCAGCATTTT. Protein sequence: CASRPSGTGNQPQHF. Drawing the rest from reference TRBV5-6 and TRBJ1-5, the complete variable domain is DAGVTQSPTHLIKTRGQQVTLRCSPKSGHDTVSWYQQALGQGPQFIFQYYEEEERQRGNFPDRFSGHQFPNYSSELNVNALLLGDSALYLCASRPSGTGNQPQHFGDGTRLSIL.

This clonotype has only a few counts. This chain links TRBV7-9 with TRBJ2-2, with D uncertain. Germline-derived CDR1 and CDR2 are SEHNR and FQNEAQ (reference sequence). CDR3 size: 13 residues. Trimming took off 3 bases at V and 1 base at J, with 3 bases between the two ends. CDR3 sequence reads: CASSFVNTGELFF. CDR3 bases: TGTGCCAGCAGCTTCGTGAACACCGGGGAGCTGTTTTTT. The entire variable domain, with the rest obtained from reference TRBV7-9 and TRBJ2-2, is as follows: DTGVSQNPRHKITKRGQNVTFRCDPISEHNRLYWYRQTLGQGPEFLTYFQNEAQLEKSRLLSDRFSAERPKGSFSTLEIQRTEQGDSAMYLCASSFVNTGELFFGEGSRLTVL.

There are a few counts of this clonotype. The V gene is TRBV5-1, the J gene TRBJ2-5, with TRBD2 as a possible D gene (5 bases). CDR3 length: 15 amino acids. The V and J ends lost 0 bases and 3 bases respectively, with 12 bases between them. Germline V gives CDR1 SGHRS, CDR2 YFSETQ. Here the CDR3 reads CASSLGPHGEETQYF. CDR3 nucleotides: TGCGCCAGCAGCTTGGGGCCTCACGGGGAAGAGACCCAGTACTTC. Based on the CDR3 plus reference TRBV5-1 and TRBJ2-5, the full variable domain is KAGVTQTPRYLIKTRGQQVTLSCSPISGHRSVSWYQQTPGQGLQFLFEYFSETQRNKGNFPGRFSGRQFSNSRSEMNVSTLELGDSALYLCASSLGPHGEETQYFGPGTRLLVL.

V and J are TRBV9 and TRBJ2-7; TRBD1 agrees at 9 bases. This CDR3 is 13 amino acids long. The V segment lost 4 bases and the J segment 5 bases; nucleotides outside the gene matches: 4. Germline assignment: CDR1 SGDLS and CDR2 YYNGEE. CDR3 DNA sequence: TGTGCCAGCAGCACGGGACAGGGCAACGAGCAGTACTTC. This translates into CASSTGQGNEQYF.

The gene calls are TRBV25-1 and TRBJ2-5; 9 positions agree with TRBD2. The CDR3 is 16 residues long. CDR1 MGHDK and CDR2 SYGVNS come from the germline V gene. V dropped 3 bases and J dropped 4; count of bases not matched to a gene: 9. The CDR3 loop is CASSDGRGGATETQYF. CDR3 in DNA: TGTGCCAGCAGTGACGGGCGCGGGGGGGCAACAGAGACCCAGTACTTC.

The rearrangement uses TRBV6-5 and TRBJ2-7; possibly TRBD2 for D (6 bases). CDR3 length: 16 residues. Deletions cut 1 base from V and 7 bases from J, with 20 bases between. CDR1 and CDR2 from the germline V gene are MNHEY and SVGAGI. The CDR3 loop reads CASSYFPRSGWIEQYF. The CDR3 DNA reads as TGTGCCAGCAGTTACTTTCCGCGGAGCGGGTGGATAGAGCAGTACTTC.

This clonotype was picked up a small number of times. CDR3 in amino acids: CASSSRDRVYEQYF. CDR3 DNA sequence: TGTGCCAGCTCATCCCGGGACAGGGTCTACGAGCAGTACTTC. The chain carries TRBV18 and TRBJ2-7; the match to TRBD1 covers 9 bases. J gave up 3 bases and V 5 bases, and 5 bases lay outside the gene matches. Germline CDR1 is KGHSH and CDR2 is LQKENI. This CDR3 has 14 amino acids.

This clonotype turned up a few times. This chain uses TRBV6-2 or TRBV6-3 with TRBJ2-6; TRBD1 is a possible D gene (5 bases). Trimming removed 0 bases from V and 2 bases from J, with 5 bases in between. Looked up from germline, CDR1 is MNHEY and CDR2 is SVGEGT. The CDR3 sequence is 15 residues long. CDR3 sequence reads: CASSYSGAGANVLTF. The CDR3 DNA reads TGTGCCAGCAGTTACTCAGGGGCTGGGGCCAACGTCCTGACTTTC.

CDR3 DNA: TGCGCCAGCAGCCAAGAACAGGGGGATCACTACGAGCAGTACTTC. It codes for CASSQEQGDHYEQYF. The chain recombines TRBV4-1 with TRBJ2-7; 8 bases line up with TRBD1. From germline, CDR1 is MGHRA and CDR2 YSYEKL. The CDR3 is 15 amino acids. J gave up 3 bases and V 0 bases, and 4 bases lay outside the gene matches.

This clonotype was seen more than once but under ten times. The chain combines TRBV29-1 with TRBJ1-1; D unclear. The CDR3 contains 13 residues. Per the germline V gene, CDR1 is SQVTM and CDR2 is ANQGSEA. The V end lost 3 bases, the J end lost 0 bases, and 8 bases lay between the germline ends. DNA for the CDR3: TGCAGCGTTGACCACGGGTTGAACACTGAAGCTTTCTTT. Protein product: CSVDHGLNTEAFF.

The rearrangement joins TRBV9 to TRBJ2-7; D gene uncertain. This CDR3 comprises 14 residues. The germline V gene encodes CDR1 SGDLS and CDR2 YYNGEE. Trimming took off 0 bases at V and 2 bases at J, with 9 bases between the two ends. CDR3 sequence reads: CASSVDLATYEQYF. For the CDR3, the DNA is TGTGCCAGCAGCGTAGATCTGGCGACCTACGAGCAGTACTTC.

The chain carries TRBV4-3 and TRBJ2-1; D is perhaps TRBD1 (5 bases). The V gene's germline CDR1 is LGHNA and CDR2 YSLEER. The CDR3 loop spans 14 amino acids. The germline V and J ends were trimmed by 4 bases and 11 bases, with 18 bases remaining between them. The CDR3 loop reads CASSPNEGQIKQFF. CDR3 bases: TGCGCCAGCAGCCCGAACGAAGGACAAATCAAGCAGTTCTTC.

This clonotype was observed a few times. J is TRBJ2-3 and V is TRBV12-3 or TRBV12-4; 7 nucleotides agree with TRBD2. The V gene end was trimmed by 1 base and the J gene end by 0 bases; junction bases not matched to a gene: 10. CDR3 length: 18 amino acids. CDR3 sequence (DNA): TGTGCCAGCAGTTTAGGCAGCTGGGAGGGGATTAGCACAGATACGCAGTATTTT. Translation: CASSLGSWEGISTDTQYF.

This clonotype has just a few counts. The V gene is TRBV5-1, the J gene TRBJ2-1; TRBD2 matches 7 bases. CDR3 length equals 14 residues. The J segment lost 6 bases and the V segment lost 2 bases, leaving 5 bases of the junction unmatched. CDR1 is SGHRS, CDR2 YFSETQ, per germline. In DNA form, the CDR3 reads TGCGCCAGCAGCTTTTCGACTAGCTTCAATGAGCAGTTCTTC. Translated, it gives CASSFSTSFNEQFF. Combining the CDR3 with reference TRBV5-1 and TRBJ2-1 gives the whole variable domain KAGVTQTPRYLIKTRGQQVTLSCSPISGHRSVSWYQQTPGQGLQFLFEYFSETQRNKGNFPGRFSGRQFSNSRSEMNVSTLELGDSALYLCASSFSTSFNEQFFGPGTRLTVL.

The J gene is TRBJ2-7, the V gene TRBV6-5; maybe TRBD1 (5 bases). This CDR3 contains 14 residues. The germline V and J ends were trimmed by 0 bases and 5 bases, with 11 bases remaining between them. Germline V gene sequence: CDR1 MNHEY, CDR2 SVGAGI. As DNA, the CDR3 is TGTGCCAGCAGTTACTCGAGTAGGGGTGACGAGCAGTACTTC. This gives the protein CASSYSSRGDEQYF.

This clonotype was counted between two and nine times. The rearrangement links TRBV5-1 to TRBJ2-3, with a weak D call TRBD2 (5 bases). Trimming pared 2 bases from V and 3 bases from J, leaving 16 bases between. From germline, CDR1 is SGHRS and CDR2 YFSETQ. The CDR3 length is 16 residues. Here the CDR3 DNA reads TGCGCCAGCAGCTTCGGAAGAGCGTGGGAGACAGATACGCAGTATTTT. Protein: CASSFGRAWETDTQYF.

CDR3: CASSQDRVNQPQHF. The CDR3 DNA sequence: TGCGCCAGCAGCCAGGACAGGGTTAATCAGCCCCAGCATTTT. This sequence joins TRBV4-1 and TRBJ1-5, with 8 bases identical to TRBD1. V was pared by 3 bases and J by 4 bases, with 2 bases of the junction left unmatched. Germline loops: CDR1 MGHRA, CDR2 YSYEKL. There are 14 residues in the CDR3.

This clonotype was detected a few times. The rearrangement joins TRBV4-1 to TRBJ2-7, with unresolved D. Germline V gene lookup returns CDR1 MGHRA and CDR2 YSYEKL. The CDR3 loop spans 12 amino acids. Trimming took off 1 base at V and 3 bases at J, with 4 bases between the two ends. The CDR3 loop is CASSQGRYEQYF. The CDR3 bases are TGCGCCAGCAGCCAAGGTCGCTACGAGCAGTACTTC.

This sequence joins TRBV7-9 and TRBJ2-5, with 7 bases identical to TRBD1. The germline V gene encodes CDR1 SEHNR and CDR2 FQNEAQ (reference sequence). V dropped 5 bases and J dropped 2; count of bases not matched to a gene: 8. This CDR3 is built from 15 residues. CDR3 residues: CASSRTGVVQETQYF. Written as DNA, the CDR3 is TGTGCCAGCAGCCGAACAGGGGTCGTGCAAGAGACCCAGTACTTC.

This clonotype was seen only a few times. The chain employs TRBV23-1 and TRBJ2-7; D is undetermined. TRBV23-1 is given ORF status, its function remaining uncertain. Trimming took 3 bases from V and 6 from J, leaving 12 bases between them. The CDR3 has 13 amino acids. CDR3 sequence (DNA): TGCGCCAGCAGTCATCCCGATAGTTCCGAGCAGTACTTC. Translating it yields CASSHPDSSEQYF.

This chain links TRBV7-2 with TRBJ2-2; 7 bases map to TRBD2. V was pared by 3 bases and J by 3 bases, with 1 base of the junction left unmatched. This CDR3 has 14 amino acids. The germline gives CDR1 SGHTA, CDR2 FQGNSA. CDR3 nucleotides: TGTGCCAGCAGCTTTAGCGGGTACACCGGGGAGCTGTTTTTT. Encoded protein: CASSFSGYTGELFF.

This clonotype was picked up a small number of times. The rearrangement links TRBV10-3 to TRBJ2-7; 9 bases agree with TRBD2. V trimming: 8 bases; J trimming: 5 bases; junction bases outside the gene matches: 16. Germline values: CDR1 ENHRY, CDR2 SYGVKD. This CDR3 has 16 amino acids. Here the CDR3 DNA reads TGTGCCATCTGCCCAGAAGATAGCGGGAGATTCGACGAGCAGTACTTC. Translated, it gives CAICPEDSGRFDEQYF.

This clonotype was observed a handful of times. The CDR3 is CATRQGAGELFF. CDR3 nucleotides: TGTGCCACCAGACAGGGGGCAGGGGAGCTGTTTTTT. The rearrangement joins TRBV15 to TRBJ2-2; 9 bases align to TRBD1. The V gene's germline CDR1 is LNHNV and CDR2 YYDKDF (reference sequence). The CDR3 extends over 12 amino acids. Unmatched junction bases numbered 1, after V lost 6 bases and J lost 8 bases.